These T cell receptor beta chains were read from a single sample in a study of blood T cell repertoires in COVID-19. Generated by immunoSEQ multiplex PCR, the TCRdb table keeps only in-frame clones and is missing some. In the table there are about 88,000 clones, 75% to 90% of which are singletons. Sequencing used peripheral blood. These receptor sequences come from a male donor with acute or convalescent COVID-19. Both conserved end residues are part of each CDR3. A D gene is named only where the DNA matches it firmly. Some rows have no size entry. The others give once, few or many, or a class for an expanded clone.

V gene: TRBV9; D gene: TRBD1; clone size: -; J gene: TRBJ1-2; CDR3 protein: CASSLRTGGLNNYGYTF; CDR3 DNA: TGTGCCAGCAGCCTCCGGACAGGGGGATTAAATAACTATGGCTACACCTTC
V gene: TRBV5-1; D gene: TRBD1; clone size: -; J gene: TRBJ1-1; CDR3 protein: CASSAGTGEYEAFF; CDR3 DNA: TGCGCCAGCAGCGCGGGGACAGGGGAATATGAAGCTTTCTTT
V gene: TRBV11-2; D gene: -; clone size: -; J gene: TRBJ2-5; CDR3 protein: CASSLNGAQETQYF; CDR3 DNA: TGTGCCAGCAGCCTCAATGGGGCCCAAGAGACCCAGTACTTC
V gene: TRBV3-1/TRBV3-2; D gene: -; clone size: -; J gene: TRBJ2-7; CDR3 protein: CASSQGSARGRSYEQYF; CDR3 DNA: TGTGCCAGCAGCCAAGGAAGTGCGCGGGGGCGCTCCTACGAGCAGTACTTC
V gene: TRBV6-6; D gene: TRBD1; clone size: once; J gene: TRBJ1-5; CDR3 protein: CASSPGTANQPQHF; CDR3 DNA: TGTGCCAGCAGCCCCGGGACAGCGAATCAGCCCCAGCATTTT
V gene: TRBV18; D gene: -; clone size: -; J gene: TRBJ1-2; CDR3 protein: CASSPQGQNTYGYTF; CDR3 DNA: TGTGCCAGCTCACCGCAAGGACAGAACACCTATGGCTACACCTTC
V gene: TRBV4-2; D gene: TRBD2; clone size: -; J gene: TRBJ2-1; CDR3 protein: CASSQGLAGPNEQFF; CDR3 DNA: TGTGCCAGCAGCCAAGGACTAGCGGGACCCAATGAGCAGTTCTTC
V gene: TRBV9; D gene: -; clone size: -; J gene: TRBJ2-5; CDR3 protein: CASSESSGNQETQYF; CDR3 DNA: TGTGCCAGCAGCGAAAGCTCGGGGAACCAAGAGACCCAGTACTTC
V gene: TRBV30; D gene: -; clone size: -; J gene: TRBJ1-4; CDR3 protein: CAWSRQEGEKLFF; CDR3 DNA: TGTGCCTGGAGTCGGCAGGAGGGTGAAAAACTGTTTTTT
V gene: TRBV5-4; D gene: -; clone size: -; J gene: TRBJ2-2; CDR3 protein: CASSPRGGTNTGELFF; CDR3 DNA: TGTGCCAGCAGCCCGAGGGGGGGTACGAACACCGGGGAGCTGTTTTTT
V gene: TRBV7-9; D gene: TRBD2; clone size: -; J gene: TRBJ2-1; CDR3 protein: CASSLTSGGPNEQFF; CDR3 DNA: TGTGCCAGCAGTCTCACTAGCGGGGGTCCCAATGAGCAGTTCTTC
V gene: TRBV15; D gene: -; clone size: -; J gene: TRBJ2-3; CDR3 protein: CATSREGLSPTDTQYF; CDR3 DNA: TGTGCCACCAGCAGAGAGGGACTCTCCCCCACAGATACGCAGTATTTT
V gene: TRBV6-2/TRBV6-3; D gene: -; clone size: -; J gene: TRBJ1-5; CDR3 protein: CASSSGQLGNQPQHF; CDR3 DNA: TGTGCCAGCAGCTCCGGACAACTGGGCAATCAGCCCCAGCATTTT
V gene: TRBV7-2; D gene: -; clone size: -; J gene: TRBJ1-6; CDR3 protein: CASRPPTAGFSPLHF; CDR3 DNA: TGTGCCAGCAGACCCCCCACAGCTGGATTCTCACCCCTCCACTTT
V gene: TRBV5-4; D gene: -; clone size: -; J gene: TRBJ1-1; CDR3 protein: CASSPQGPNTEAFF; CDR3 DNA: TGTGCCAGCAGCCCCCAGGGCCCGAACACTGAAGCTTTCTTT
V gene: TRBV7-2; D gene: -; clone size: -; J gene: TRBJ2-4; CDR3 protein: CASSLVGGEAKNIQYF; CDR3 DNA: TGTGCCAGCAGCTTAGTGGGCGGGGAAGCCAAAAACATTCAGTACTTC
V gene: TRBV13; D gene: -; clone size: -; J gene: TRBJ1-3; CDR3 protein: CASSLQGGTGNTIYF; CDR3 DNA: TGTGCCAGCAGCCTACAGGGCGGCACTGGAAACACCATATATTTT
V gene: TRBV28; D gene: TRBD1; clone size: -; J gene: TRBJ2-7; CDR3 protein: CASQQGAPYEQYF; CDR3 DNA: TGTGCCAGTCAACAGGGGGCCCCCTACGAGCAGTACTTC
V gene: TRBV2; D gene: -; clone size: -; J gene: TRBJ1-1; CDR3 protein: CASSSTPRTEAFF; CDR3 DNA: TGTGCCAGCAGTTCGACCCCGAGGACTGAAGCTTTCTTT
V gene: TRBV20-1; D gene: -; clone size: few; J gene: TRBJ2-1; CDR3 protein: CSASSQGRGNEQFF; CDR3 DNA: TGCAGTGCTAGTAGTCAGGGAAGGGGCAATGAGCAGTTCTTC
V gene: TRBV2; D gene: TRBD1; clone size: -; J gene: TRBJ2-7; CDR3 protein: CASSWDSGIYEQYF; CDR3 DNA: TGTGCCAGCAGTTGGGACAGCGGAATCTACGAGCAGTACTTC
V gene: TRBV5-1; D gene: -; clone size: -; J gene: TRBJ2-1; CDR3 protein: CASSLGTLNEQFF; CDR3 DNA: TGCGCCAGCAGCTTGGGGACTCTTAATGAGCAGTTCTTC
V gene: TRBV19; D gene: -; clone size: -; J gene: TRBJ2-7; CDR3 protein: CASSIDLFAGVDEQYF; CDR3 DNA: TGTGCCAGTAGTATAGATCTCTTCGCAGGTGTTGACGAGCAGTACTTC
V gene: TRBV3-1/TRBV3-2; D gene: -; clone size: -; J gene: TRBJ2-1; CDR3 protein: CASSRTSRDEQFF; CDR3 DNA: TGTGCCAGCAGCCGAACTAGTCGCGATGAGCAGTTCTTC
V gene: TRBV7-6; D gene: -; clone size: -; J gene: TRBJ1-2; CDR3 protein: CASSPGGLPRGYTF; CDR3 DNA: TGTGCCAGCTCACCCGGAGGGCTGCCTCGGGGCTACACCTTC
V gene: TRBV7-6; D gene: TRBD1; clone size: -; J gene: TRBJ2-1; CDR3 protein: CASSPTEGAGNEQFF; CDR3 DNA: TGTGCCAGCAGCCCCACCGAGGGGGCAGGGAATGAGCAGTTCTTC
V gene: TRBV7-9; D gene: TRBD1; clone size: -; J gene: TRBJ2-5; CDR3 protein: CASSLGGQRSTGVEETQYF; CDR3 DNA: TGTGCCAGCAGCTTGGGGGGTCAGAGATCGACAGGGGTAGAAGAGACCCAGTACTTC
V gene: TRBV11-2; D gene: TRBD1; clone size: -; J gene: TRBJ2-7; CDR3 protein: CASSFTGEYEQYF; CDR3 DNA: TGTGCCAGCAGCTTTACAGGGGAATACGAGCAGTACTTC
V gene: TRBV5-1; D gene: TRBD1; clone size: -; J gene: TRBJ1-1; CDR3 protein: CASSLAGQGEQGEAFF; CDR3 DNA: TGCGCCAGCAGCTTGGCAGGACAGGGGGAACAGGGTGAAGCTTTCTTT
V gene: TRBV19; D gene: -; clone size: -; J gene: TRBJ1-5; CDR3 protein: CASSIAGNQPQHF; CDR3 DNA: TGTGCCAGTAGTATCGCAGGAAATCAGCCCCAGCATTTT
V gene: TRBV5-1; D gene: -; clone size: -; J gene: TRBJ2-3; CDR3 protein: CASSLGTPSTDTQYF; CDR3 DNA: TGCGCCAGCAGCTTGGGGACACCTAGCACAGATACGCAGTATTTT
V gene: TRBV3-1/TRBV3-2; D gene: -; clone size: -; J gene: TRBJ1-2; CDR3 protein: CASSQEQLYGYTF; CDR3 DNA: TGTGCCAGCAGCCAAGAACAGCTCTATGGCTACACCTTC
V gene: TRBV7-8; D gene: TRBD1; clone size: -; J gene: TRBJ2-7; CDR3 protein: CASSPRGGTGGEQYF; CDR3 DNA: TGTGCCAGCAGCCCTAGAGGTGGGACAGGGGGCGAGCAGTACTTC
V gene: TRBV11-2; D gene: TRBD1; clone size: -; J gene: TRBJ2-5; CDR3 protein: CASSLERQGMETQYF; CDR3 DNA: TGTGCCAGCAGCTTAGAACGACAGGGTATGGAGACCCAGTACTTC
V gene: TRBV6-5; D gene: -; clone size: -; J gene: TRBJ2-7; CDR3 protein: CASSYSPRNYEQYF; CDR3 DNA: TGTGCCAGCAGTTACTCGCCCAGAAATTACGAGCAGTACTTC
V gene: TRBV11-2; D gene: TRBD2; clone size: once; J gene: TRBJ2-1; CDR3 protein: CASSIVAGGGEQFF; CDR3 DNA: TGTGCCAGCAGTATAGTGGCGGGGGGAGGTGAGCAGTTCTTC
V gene: TRBV21-1; D gene: -; clone size: -; J gene: TRBJ1-5; CDR3 protein: CASQTQHF; CDR3 DNA: TGTGCCAGCCAAACCCAGCATTTT
V gene: TRBV19; D gene: TRBD1; clone size: -; J gene: TRBJ1-2; CDR3 protein: CASSIAGDSIYGYTF; CDR3 DNA: TGTGCCAGTAGTATAGCGGGGGACAGCATCTATGGCTACACCTTC